This T cell receptor (beta chain) was retrieved from a study of siplizumab effects on memory and regulatory T cells. With regard to this clone: Antigen: not known.

Findings and limits, study-wide: No assignable naive or memory phenotype existed for roughly 80-96% of proliferating CD4+ or CD8+ clones. Versus about 26% in controls, the mappable alloreactive CD4+ clones averaged roughly 68% Treg-derived with siplizumab. Proliferating Tregs from siplizumab cultures lacked functional confirmation of suppression.

Per germline, CDR1 SGHTA and CDR2 FQGNSA. Trimming cost V 7 bases and J 5 bases, with 20 bases left between them. The CDR3 is made up of 16 amino acids. TCRdb's copy holds only in-frame clones and misses some; the assay was immunoSEQ multiplex PCR. The table records fewer than 120,000 clones, 92% of them present only once. The chain employs TRBV7-2 and TRBJ2-2, with D tentatively TRBD2 (5 bases). What was sequenced was CD4+ T cells sorted from blood. This receptor was identified in a human donor in good health. The CDR3 coding sequence is TGTGCCAGCAAGGGTGATGTAGCGAGATGGACCGGGGAGCTGTTTTTT. Translation gives CASKGDVARWTGELFF.